This record covers a single T cell receptor (beta chain). Its antigen is as yet unknown. These data are taken from a study of T cell repertoires in cytomegalovirus infection. Whole-study context: CMV infection and matching HLA type were both indicated by public TCR beta signatures. Findings of the study overall: Identification of carriers of CMV plus the relevant HLA was performed using cumulative public TCR beta family frequency. The ex vivo response was dominated by HLA-C-restricted CMV-specific TCR beta clonotypes.

TCRdb recomputed calls from the reads with MiXCR, one row per CDR3 protein. The sample has around 200,000 distinct CDR3 sequences; approximately 18% are singletons. The germline V gene has CDR1 GTSNPN and CDR2 SVGIG (reference sequence). The CDR3 is 12 amino acids. V was cut by 0 bases and J by 2 bases, with 4 bases left in between. Sequencing input: CD8+ T cells from PBMCs. The chain carries TRBV30 and TRBJ1-1; D is uncertain. The receptor comes from a human donor in good health (CMV status not recorded). Some clones in this sample may be carry-over from other donors' samples. The CDR3 DNA sequence: TGTGCCTGGAGTGTAATTAACACTGAAGCTTTCTTT. Translating gives CAWSVINTEAFF.